This TCR beta chain comes out of a study of beta chain features in type 1 diabetes. Study-level information: The number of sorted cells examined across all samples was some 98,000,000.

Study-level points and caveats: Moderately but significantly shorter TCRB CDR3s were found in Type 1 diabetes patients in all four CD4+ subsets. Compared to healthy donors, patients appeared to have naive, central memory and Treg TCRB repertoires that were more alike.

Of the isolated RNA, all was reverse transcribed, and so the sequenced material was expressed TCRB transcripts. Data came from immunoSEQ multiplex PCR; TCRdb stores just in-frame clones and leaves some out. Seen here are more than 300,000 clones, 8.5% to 10% observed once, and the top ten hold about 0.6%. Details on this clone: Its specificity is unknown.

V lost 3 bases and J lost 1, with 15 bases in between. Germline CDR1 reads LNHDA; CDR2 reads SQIVND (reference sequence). This CDR3 region has 16 residues. The TCR sequence derives from a man aged 25 to 40 with type 1 diabetes. This rearrangement joins TRBV19 to TRBJ1-2; D perhaps matches TRBD1 (5 bases). Sequenced input: central memory CD4+ T cells from blood. CDR3 loop: CASSIPRTTLNYGYTF. CDR3 coding DNA: TGTGCCAGTAGTATTCCCCGGACAACCCTTAACTATGGCTACACCTTC.